This T cell receptor beta chain was found in a study of cytomegalovirus exposure and HLA in healthy donors. 13 Jbeta primers and 60 Vbeta primers were used for the PCR. Repertoires were generated with immunoSEQ multiplex PCR, while TCRdb's copy carries only in-frame clones and drops some. Its clone listing holds some 80,000 clones. Points on this clone: As yet, its antigen is unknown.

Germline V gives CDR1 MGHRA, CDR2 YSYEKL. V gave up 0 bases and J gave up 6 bases, with 12 bases separating them. This CDR3 is 16 amino acids long. General study findings and limits: Reportedly, cytomegalovirus status was diagnosed with high sensitivity and specificity. Sequencing depth across donors, presence/absence analyses assumed, was roughly uniform. A later analysis appeared to link common viral pathogens to several of the most significant clusters. An analysis was carried out later, and it reportedly showed fewer N-insertions in an Asian-associated ancestry cluster than the approximately 670-donor mean.

The sequence came from a man in his fifties or sixties in good health and CMV-seropositive. The chain joins TRBV4-1 to TRBJ1-6, with a possible D match to TRBD1 (5 bases). The sample was PBMCs. This chain's CDR3 is CASSQDIGQGNSPLHF. The CDR3, as DNA: TGCGCCAGCAGCCAAGATATCGGGCAGGGTAATTCACCCCTCCACTTT.